The 14 T cell receptor beta chains presented below share a single source sample, sequenced in a study of T cells in Graves' hyperthyroidism and ophthalmopathy. The source material, RNA transcripts, was used to amplify TCR beta CDR3 regions. HTBI primers were employed in a first-round RT-PCR of the TCR CDR3. Using its own MiXCR run on the multiplex PCR reads, TCRdb lists one record per CDR3 protein. Of approximately 490,000 distinct CDR3 sequences in the sample, about 20% were seen once. The source material was blood. The source is a woman aged 65 to 85 with Graves' ophthalmopathy.

The chain couples TRBV4-1 to TRBJ1-1; a weak D match, TRBD1 (5 bases). CDR1 is MGHRA and CDR2 is YSYEKL in the germline V gene. The V and J ends lost 1 base and 0 bases respectively, with 15 bases between them. The CDR3 totals 17 residues. The CDR3 sequence: CASSQGGLKGMNTEAFF. In DNA form, the CDR3 reads TGCGCCAGCAGCCAAGGGGGCCTGAAAGGGATGAACACTGAAGCTTTCTTT.

This clonotype was counted only a few times. V usage is TRBV28 and J usage is TRBJ1-1; D ambiguous. The germline V gene encodes CDR1 MDHEN and CDR2 SYDVKM. The CDR3 length is 12 residues. V was clipped by 3 bases and J by 2 bases, with 4 bases between them. In DNA, the CDR3 is TGTGCCAGCAGTTTTCCTAACACTGAAGCTTTCTTT. It encodes CASSFPNTEAFF.

The V call is TRBV28, the J call TRBJ2-7; no firm D call. The CDR3 totals 14 residues. Trimming stripped 7 bases from V and 0 bases from J, with 13 bases between. CDR1 is MDHEN, CDR2 SYDVKM, per germline. The DNA for the CDR3 is TGTGCCAGCAAACTGGGATCTAACTCCTACGAGCAGTACTTC. Translated: CASKLGSNSYEQYF.

There are a few counts of this clonotype. The rearrangement joins TRBV6-5 to TRBJ1-2; D gene unclear. This CDR3 is 15 amino acids long. V lost 0 bases and J 3 bases, leaving 11 bases between the germline ends. CDR1 is MNHEY and CDR2 is SVGAGI in the germline V gene. In DNA form, the CDR3 reads TGTGCCAGCAGTTACTCAGGGTCTCCTGACTATGGCTACACCTTC. As protein: CASSYSGSPDYGYTF.

The chain recombines TRBV7-2 with TRBJ2-7; D is possibly TRBD2 (5 bases). CDR1 is SGHTA and CDR2 is FQGNSA in the germline V gene. The CDR3 is 14 residues long. Trimming removed 1 base at V and 0 bases at J, with 7 bases between. The CDR3 DNA follows: TGTGCCAGCAGCTTAGGAGCGGTCTCCTACGAGCAGTACTTC. This sequence encodes CASSLGAVSYEQYF. Looking up the rest from reference TRBV7-2 and TRBJ2-7 gives the full variable domain: GAGVSQSPSNKVTEKGKDVELRCDPISGHTALYWYRQSLGQGLEFLIYFQGNSAPDKSGLPSDRFSAERTGGSVSTLTIQRTQQEDSAVYLCASSLGAVSYEQYFGPGTRLTVT.

This clonotype was recorded many times. The chain recombines TRBV18 with TRBJ2-1, with D hard to call. The germline CDR1 and CDR2 sequences are KGHSH and LQKENI. The V and J ends lost 3 bases and 5 bases respectively, with 8 bases between them. This CDR3 comprises 13 residues. In nucleotides, the CDR3 is TGTGCCAGCTCACCGAAGATAAACAATGAGCAGTTCTTC. The encoded protein is CASSPKINNEQFF. The whole variable domain, filled in from reference TRBV18 and TRBJ2-1, reads NAGVMQNPRHLVRRRGQEARLRCSPMKGHSHVYWYRQLPEEGLKFMVYLQKENIIDESGMPKERFSAEFPKEGPSILRIQQVVRGDSAAYFCASSPKINNEQFFGPGTRLTVL.

This clonotype turned up a few times. The chain recombines TRBV20-1 with TRBJ2-3; D possibly corresponds to TRBD2 (7 bases). The CDR3 runs 15 residues. V was shortened by 6 bases and J by 2 bases, with 18 bases between the two germline ends. The germline CDR1 and CDR2 sequences are DFQATT and SNEGSKA (reference sequence). The CDR3 DNA reads TGCAGTGCCCTAGAGAGGGGGGGAGTCACAGATACGCAGTATTTT. Protein product: CSALERGGVTDTQYF.

Only a few counts were recorded for this clonotype. The CDR3 reads CASSFGEVTEAFF. In DNA, the CDR3 is TGTGCCAGCAGCTTCGGGGAAGTCACTGAAGCTTTCTTT. The chain carries TRBV7-9 and TRBJ1-1; no reliable D call. V shed 3 bases and J shed 4 bases, with 9 bases lying between them. CDR1 and CDR2 (germline): SEHNR, FQNEAQ (reference sequence). The CDR3 contains 13 residues. Complete variable domain (other parts from reference TRBV7-9 and TRBJ1-1): DTGVSQNPRHKITKRGQNVTFRCDPISEHNRLYWYRQTLGQGPEFLTYFQNEAQLEKSRLLSDRFSAERPKGSFSTLEIQRTEQGDSAMYLCASSFGEVTEAFFGQGTRLTVV.

This clonotype was observed a handful of times. V usage is TRBV6-1 and J usage is TRBJ2-2; D gene uncertain. The CDR3 loop spans 16 amino acids. In germline, CDR1 is MNHNS, CDR2 SASEGT. Trimming pared 8 bases from V and 8 bases from J, leaving 24 bases between. CDR3 protein: CASGIRHGTVPGELFF. The CDR3 region has the DNA TGTGCCAGCGGAATCCGACACGGAACGGTCCCTGGGGAGCTGTTTTTT.

This clonotype came up a few times. This chain uses TRBV2 with TRBJ1-1, with D maybe TRBD1 (6 bases). Trimming stripped 6 bases from V and 4 bases from J, with 15 bases between. The CDR3 consists of 14 residues. Germline V lookup: CDR1 SNHLY, CDR2 FYNNEI. This chain's CDR3 is CASREAGAVTEAFF. CDR3 nucleotides: TGTGCCAGCAGGGAGGCGGGGGCGGTCACTGAAGCTTTCTTT.

This clonotype was seen a handful of times. The rearrangement links TRBV9 to TRBJ2-7; TRBD2 agrees at 7 bases. CDR3 length equals 15 residues. Trimming at V came to 0 bases and at J to 2 bases, leaving 5 bases not matched to a gene. Germline CDR1 and CDR2: SGDLS and YYNGEE. The CDR3 coding sequence is TGTGCCAGCAGCGTAGATCCGGGGGGAGCCTACGAGCAGTACTTC. Its translation is CASSVDPGGAYEQYF.

This clonotype appeared many times. The J gene is TRBJ1-1, the V gene TRBV2; D ambiguous. Germline-derived CDR1 and CDR2 are SNHLY and FYNNEI. V was trimmed by 3 bases and J by 1 base, leaving 3 bases between them. CDR3 length: 12 residues. CDR3 amino acids: CASSEGNTEAFF. As DNA, the CDR3 is TGTGCCAGCAGTGAGGGGAACACTGAAGCTTTCTTT.

In this sample, this clonotype turned up many times. The rearrangement uses TRBV2 and TRBJ1-5; TRBD1 agrees at 7 bases. The CDR3 sequence is 15 residues long. The V and J ends lost 3 bases and 7 bases, in that order; junction bases with no gene match: 9. Germline CDR1 is SNHLY and CDR2 is FYNNEI. CDR3 amino acids: CASSDLNRGGQPQHF. In DNA form, the CDR3 reads TGTGCCAGCAGTGACCTGAACAGGGGCGGGCAGCCCCAGCATTTT. Complete variable domain (other parts from reference TRBV2 and TRBJ1-5): EPEVTQTPSHQVTQMGQEVILRCVPISNHLYFYWYRQILGQKVEFLVSFYNNEISEKSEIFDDQFSVERPDGSNFTLKIRSTKLEDSAMYFCASSDLNRGGQPQHFGDGTRLSIL.

This clonotype was counted between two and nine times. The chain has TRBV5-1 and TRBJ2-1; weak D call: TRBD1 (5 bases). Germline loops: CDR1 SGHRS, CDR2 YFSETQ. This CDR3 region has 14 residues. Trimming cost V 7 bases and J 0 bases, with 11 bases left between them. CDR3 loop: CASGAVRSYNEQFF. The CDR3 DNA reads TGCGCCAGCGGGGCGGTCCGCTCCTACAATGAGCAGTTCTTC. The complete variable domain, with remaining parts taken from reference TRBV5-1 and TRBJ2-1, reads KAGVTQTPRYLIKTRGQQVTLSCSPISGHRSVSWYQQTPGQGLQFLFEYFSETQRNKGNFPGRFSGRQFSNSRSEMNVSTLELGDSALYLCASGAVRSYNEQFFGPGTRLTVL.